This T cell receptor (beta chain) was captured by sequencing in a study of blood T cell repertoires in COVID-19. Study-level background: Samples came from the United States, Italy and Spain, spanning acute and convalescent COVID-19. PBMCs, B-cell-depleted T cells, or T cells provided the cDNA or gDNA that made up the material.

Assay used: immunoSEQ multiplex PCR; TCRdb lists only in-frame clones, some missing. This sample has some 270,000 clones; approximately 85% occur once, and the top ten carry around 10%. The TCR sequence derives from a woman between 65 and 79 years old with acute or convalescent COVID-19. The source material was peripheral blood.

Here the CDR3 reads CAISGSRGDYGYTF. The CDR3, as DNA: TGTGCCATCAGTGGATCCAGGGGGGACTATGGCTACACCTTC. The V call is TRBV10-3, the J call TRBJ1-2; 7 bases line up with TRBD1. Germline V gives CDR1 ENHRY, CDR2 SYGVKD. The CDR3 is 14 residues long. After removal of 4 bases from V and 3 bases from J, the junction contained 5 bases not matched to a gene.